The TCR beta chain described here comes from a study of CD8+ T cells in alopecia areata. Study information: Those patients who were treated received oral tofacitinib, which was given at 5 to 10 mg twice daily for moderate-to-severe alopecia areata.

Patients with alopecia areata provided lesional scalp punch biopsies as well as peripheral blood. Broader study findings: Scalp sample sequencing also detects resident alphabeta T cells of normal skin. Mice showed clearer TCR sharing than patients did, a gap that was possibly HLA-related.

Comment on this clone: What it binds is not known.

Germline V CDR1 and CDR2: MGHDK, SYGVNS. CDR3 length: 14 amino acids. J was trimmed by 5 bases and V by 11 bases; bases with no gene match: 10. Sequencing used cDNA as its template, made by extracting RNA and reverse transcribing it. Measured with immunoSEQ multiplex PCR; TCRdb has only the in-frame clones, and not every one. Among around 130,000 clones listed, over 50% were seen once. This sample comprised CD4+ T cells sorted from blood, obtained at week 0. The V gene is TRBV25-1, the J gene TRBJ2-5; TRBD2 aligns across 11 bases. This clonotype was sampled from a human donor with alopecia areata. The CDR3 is CAVSGRARTETQYF. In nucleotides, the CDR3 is TGTGCCGTTAGCGGGAGGGCCCGGACGGAGACCCAGTACTTC.